One and the same sample provided the 32 T cell receptor beta chains below, sequenced in a study of shared clonotypes between healthy human individuals. Using immunoSEQ multiplex PCR, the repertoire was profiled, and TCRdb retains in-frame clones only, with some absent. This sample has under 1 million clones, with around 96% found just once. Naive CD8 cells comprised CD45RO-negative, CCR7-positively selected cells, excluding terminally differentiated effector memory CD45RA+ cells. The sequenced sample was naive CD8+ T cells sorted from blood. All receptors come from a man aged 30-40 years in good health.

V gene TRBV11-2 combines with J gene TRBJ2-7; TRBD1 matches 8 bases. V shed 5 bases and J 4 bases; nucleotides not matched to a gene: 13. Germline V CDR1 and CDR2: SGHAT, FQNNGV. CDR3 length: 16 residues. The DNA for the CDR3 is TGTGCCAGCAGCACCACGACCGGGACAGGTGTTTACGAGCAGTACTTC. Translation: CASSTTTGTGVYEQYF.

A single count supports this clone. The V call is TRBV4-1, the J call TRBJ2-2; tentative D call: TRBD1 (6 bases). This CDR3 comprises 15 residues. With 5 bases removed from V and 5 bases from J, the gap between germline ends came to 15 bases. Germline lookup yields CDR1 MGHRA and CDR2 YSYEKL. The CDR3 loop reads CASSFRTARTGELFF. The CDR3 bases are TGCGCCAGCAGCTTCCGGACAGCCCGTACCGGGGAGCTGTTTTTT.

The gene calls are TRBV7-9 and TRBJ1-2; weak D call: TRBD1 (6 bases). V was cut by 2 bases and J by 2 bases, with 15 bases left in between. This CDR3 is built from 16 residues. CDR1 is SEHNR, CDR2 FQNEAQ, per germline (reference sequence). CDR3 loop: CASSLSGQDRNYGYTF. CDR3 in DNA: TGTGCCAGCAGCTTAAGCGGGCAGGACAGAAACTATGGCTACACCTTC.

CDR3 bases: TGTGCCAGCAGTAGAAGCAGGGAGCGGGAGGCTGAAGCTTTCTTT. Translating gives CASSRSREREAEAFF. This rearrangement joins TRBV6-6 to TRBJ1-1, with a possible D match to TRBD1 (5 bases). This CDR3 has 15 residues. Germline V CDR1 and CDR2: MNHNY, SVGAGI (reference sequence). V lost 5 bases, J lost 6 bases, and 19 bases lay in between.

This clone was detected once. V gene TRBV7-9 combines with J gene TRBJ2-5, with 9 bases that match TRBD1. This CDR3 comprises 17 residues. Germline CDR1 and CDR2: SEHNR and FQNEAQ (reference sequence). Trimming cost V 7 bases and J 1 base; bases outside gene matches: 13. CDR3 loop: CASTPSVDRGPQETQYF. The CDR3 region has the DNA TGTGCCAGCACCCCATCCGTGGACAGGGGACCCCAAGAGACCCAGTACTTC.

The DNA for the CDR3 is TGCGCCAGCAGTGAGTCCTCAGGCCAGGGCAATGAGCAGTTCTTC. It encodes CASSESSGQGNEQFF. The chain has TRBV10-2 and TRBJ2-1; perhaps TRBD1 as D (5 bases). There are 15 residues in the CDR3. V lost 0 bases and J lost 6, with 12 bases in between. In germline, CDR1 is WSHSY, CDR2 SAAADI.

This chain joins TRBV7-9 and TRBJ2-1; TRBD1 matches 12 bases. The CDR3 totals 15 residues. The V and J ends lost 5 bases and 9 bases, in that order; junction bases with no gene match: 8. CDR1 SEHNR and CDR2 FQNEAQ come from the germline V gene (reference sequence). In DNA form, the CDR3 reads TGTGCCAGCAGCCTGGGGACAGGGGGCCGGGGTGAGCAGTTCTTC. It encodes CASSLGTGGRGEQFF. Variable domain in full (rest from reference TRBV7-9 and TRBJ2-1): DTGVSQNPRHKITKRGQNVTFRCDPISEHNRLYWYRQTLGQGPEFLTYFQNEAQLEKSRLLSDRFSAERPKGSFSTLEIQRTEQGDSAMYLCASSLGTGGRGEQFFGPGTRLTVL.

V and J are TRBV7-9 and TRBJ2-3, with D perhaps TRBD2 (5 bases). V gave up 5 bases and J gave up 4 bases, with 22 bases separating them. Germline CDR1 is SEHNR and CDR2 is FQNEAQ (reference sequence). The CDR3 is 17 amino acids. CDR3 region: CASSPLVGRTGADTQYF. In DNA, the CDR3 is TGTGCCAGCAGCCCCTTGGTCGGGCGCACCGGGGCAGATACGCAGTATTTT. Looking up the rest from reference TRBV7-9 and TRBJ2-3 gives the full variable domain: DTGVSQNPRHKITKRGQNVTFRCDPISEHNRLYWYRQTLGQGPEFLTYFQNEAQLEKSRLLSDRFSAERPKGSFSTLEIQRTEQGDSAMYLCASSPLVGRTGADTQYFGPGTRLTVL.

The chain uses TRBV5-6 and TRBJ2-1; D unresolved. CDR1 is SGHDT and CDR2 is YYEEEE in the germline V gene. Trimming took 0 bases from V and 8 from J, leaving 12 bases between them. The CDR3 is 14 residues long. The CDR3 DNA reads TGTGCCAGCAGCTTGGGGGCTACCAGACATGAGCAGTTCTTC. Encoded protein: CASSLGATRHEQFF.

The rearrangement uses TRBV19 and TRBJ2-3; TRBD2 agrees at 15 bases. Germline V gene data show CDR1 as LNHDA and CDR2 as SQIVND (reference sequence). The J segment lost 9 bases and the V segment lost 0 bases, leaving 4 bases of the junction unmatched. The CDR3 length is 16 residues. The CDR3 spells CASSIDPGLAGGTQYF. The DNA of the CDR3 is TGTGCCAGTAGTATAGATCCCGGACTAGCGGGAGGGACGCAGTATTTT.

As for this clone: Other DNA sequences from this sample encode an identical CDR3 as well. The rearrangement links TRBV9 to TRBJ2-1, with a possible D match to TRBD1 (5 bases). The CDR3 covers 11 residues. Trimming stripped 5 bases from V and 8 bases from J, with 8 bases between. CDR1 is SGDLS, CDR2 YYNGEE, per germline. For the CDR3, the DNA is TGTGCCAGCAGTTGGGGCGATGAGCAGTTCTTC. It translates to CASSWGDEQFF.

V usage is TRBV27 and J usage is TRBJ2-1, with D tentatively TRBD1 or TRBD2 (5 bases each). Germline values: CDR1 MNHEY, CDR2 SMNVEV (reference sequence). The V end lost 5 bases, the J end lost 2 bases, and 10 bases lay between the germline ends. The CDR3 runs 14 residues. The CDR3 DNA sequence: TGTGCCAGCAGTGGGGCGGGTACCTACAATGAGCAGTTCTTC. This codes for CASSGAGTYNEQFF.

Regarding this clone: At the DNA level, this CDR3 is encoded by other sequences in the same sample as well. The chain links TRBV27 to TRBJ2-7; tentative D call: TRBD1 (6 bases). The CDR3 is 12 amino acids. V lost 8 bases and J 2 bases, leaving 10 bases between the germline ends. Germline loops: CDR1 MNHEY, CDR2 SMNVEV (reference sequence). The CDR3 here is CASRDNPYEQYF. CDR3 in DNA: TGTGCCAGCCGGGACAATCCCTACGAGCAGTACTTC.

The chain links TRBV5-1 to TRBJ2-7; D is possibly TRBD1 (6 bases). V lost 2 bases, J lost 4 bases, and 13 bases lay in between. CDR1 is SGHRS and CDR2 is YFSETQ in the germline V gene. The CDR3 is 14 residues long. CDR3 DNA: TGCGCCAGCAGCTTAGAACAACAGGGTTACGAGCAGTACTTC. Translated: CASSLEQQGYEQYF.

Worth noting for this clone: One end of the junction does not line up with germline, which may come from a read error. The chain links TRBV4-1 to TRBJ2-2; D not certain. CDR1 and CDR2 from the germline V gene are MGHRA and YSYEKL. The CDR3 runs to 16 residues. CDR3 sequence: CASSQVGYSNSGELFF. The CDR3 DNA is TGCGCCAGCAGCCAAGTTGGCTATTCGAACTCCGGGGAGCTGTTTTTT.

The V and J genes are TRBV4-1 and TRBJ1-1; D is unresolved. There are 15 residues in the CDR3. CDR1 and CDR2 from the germline V gene are MGHRA and YSYEKL. V shed 4 bases and J shed 4 bases, with 16 bases lying between them. The chain's CDR3 is CASSPQTEGFTEAFF. The CDR3 DNA is TGCGCCAGCAGCCCGCAAACTGAGGGATTCACTGAAGCTTTCTTT.

This clone appeared once. The V gene is TRBV7-2, the J gene TRBJ2-4; TRBD2 agrees at 16 bases. The CDR3 sequence is 18 residues long. V shed 5 bases, J shed 2 bases, and the junction held 6 bases outside the gene matches. CDR1 is SGHTA and CDR2 is FQGNSA in the germline V gene. CDR3 loop: CASSPGLAGGPPKNIQYF. CDR3 nucleotide sequence: TGTGCCAGCAGCCCGGGACTAGCGGGAGGGCCTCCCAAAAACATTCAGTACTTC.

The rearrangement joins TRBV7-6 to TRBJ2-1, with D unresolved. The V and J ends lost 3 bases and 0 bases respectively, with 12 bases between them. Per the germline V gene, CDR1 is SGHVS and CDR2 is FNYEAQ. The CDR3 spans 16 residues. The CDR3 sequence: CASSFVTQSSYNEQFF. The CDR3 region has the DNA TGTGCCAGCAGCTTTGTAACACAGAGCTCCTACAATGAGCAGTTCTTC.

This clone was detected only a few times. The chain is built from TRBV28 and TRBJ2-1; the D gene is possibly TRBD1 (6 bases). CDR1 is MDHEN and CDR2 is SYDVKM in the germline V gene. The germline V and J ends were trimmed by 6 bases and 8 bases, with 14 bases remaining between them. The CDR3 has 13 amino acids. As DNA, the CDR3 is TGTGCCAGCAGGACCCCACAGGGTGATGAGCAGTTCTTC. This codes for CASRTPQGDEQFF. The full variable domain, with the rest looked up from reference TRBV28 and TRBJ2-1, is DVKVTQSSRYLVKRTGEKVFLECVQDMDHENMFWYRQDPGLGLRLIYFSYDVKMKEKGDIPEGYSVSREKKERFSLILESASTNQTSMYLCASRTPQGDEQFFGPGTRLTVL.

With regard to this clone: At the DNA level, this CDR3 is encoded by other sequences in the same sample as well. The genes are TRBV7-9 and TRBJ2-7; TRBD1 aligns across 8 bases. V gave up 5 bases and J gave up 3 bases; unmatched junction bases: 3. CDR3 length equals 13 residues. Per germline, CDR1 SEHNR and CDR2 FQNEAQ (reference sequence). The CDR3 protein is CASSPGQGYEQYF. CDR3 sequence (DNA): TGTGCCAGCAGCCCTGGACAGGGCTACGAGCAGTACTTC.

This clone occurred once. J is TRBJ1-3 and V is TRBV9; D unresolved. CDR3 length equals 9 residues. V shed 7 bases and J shed 15 bases, with 11 bases lying between them. CDR1 and CDR2 from the germline V gene are SGDLS and YYNGEE. The CDR3 nucleotides are TGTGCCAGCGGAAGTCCGCCATATTTT. It yields the protein CASGSPPYF.

The chain links TRBV29-1 to TRBJ2-7, with TRBD1 matching over 7 bases. Losses at the gene ends were 7 bases for V and 3 bases for J; bases not matched to a gene: 6. From germline, CDR1 is SQVTM and CDR2 ANQGSEA. The CDR3 spans 12 residues. Here the CDR3 reads CSGKWDSYEQYF. CDR3 nucleotide sequence: TGCAGCGGTAAATGGGACAGCTACGAGCAGTACTTC.

This clone was seen a few times. The rearrangement links TRBV29-1 to TRBJ2-7; 7 nucleotides match TRBD1. Trimming cost V 4 bases and J 3 bases; bases outside gene matches: 9. From germline, CDR1 is SQVTM and CDR2 ANQGSEA. The CDR3 is 14 amino acids. The CDR3 sequence: CSVAQQGPYYEQYF. In DNA, the CDR3 is TGCAGCGTTGCCCAACAGGGGCCCTACTACGAGCAGTACTTC.

V and J are TRBV25-1 and TRBJ2-7; no clear D. V was shortened by 2 bases and J by 5 bases, with 16 bases between the two germline ends. The CDR3 is 15 amino acids. Germline assignment: CDR1 MGHDK and CDR2 SYGVNS. CDR3 sequence (DNA): TGTGCCAGCAGTGAAAGAATGCTAGGCGGCCACGAGCAGTACTTC. Protein product: CASSERMLGGHEQYF.

This chain links TRBV11-2 with TRBJ2-5; no clear D. CDR1 is SGHAT, CDR2 FQNNGV, per germline. The CDR3 runs to 15 residues. The germline V and J ends were trimmed by 1 base and 0 bases, with 9 bases remaining between them. The CDR3 loop reads CASSLGGGYQETQYF. In nucleotides, the CDR3 is TGTGCCAGCAGCTTAGGGGGTGGGTACCAAGAGACCCAGTACTTC.

A word on this clone: The sample contains more than one DNA sequence encoding this CDR3. This chain uses TRBV7-9 with TRBJ2-1; TRBD2 is a possible D gene (5 bases). The CDR3 consists of 12 residues. Between the trimmed V and J ends, which lost 1 base and 8 bases, there was a span of 6 bases. Germline V CDR1 and CDR2: SEHNR, FQNEAQ (reference sequence). As DNA, the CDR3 is TGTGCCAGCAGCTTAGGAGCGGATGAGCAGTTCTTC. Protein sequence: CASSLGADEQFF.

The chain joins TRBV7-9 to TRBJ2-1; 10 nucleotides match TRBD2. The CDR3 is 14 amino acids. Germline V gene lookup returns CDR1 SEHNR and CDR2 FQNEAQ (reference sequence). V lost 5 bases and J lost 12; bases outside the gene matches: 10. This CDR3 is CASSVTLAGVTQFF. CDR3 DNA sequence: TGTGCCAGCAGCGTCACCCTAGCGGGAGTTACGCAGTTCTTC.

The chain links TRBV29-1 to TRBJ1-1; D remains unclear. Trimming pared 3 bases from V and 1 base from J, leaving 9 bases between. Germline loops: CDR1 SQVTM, CDR2 ANQGSEA. This CDR3 comprises 13 residues. DNA of the CDR3: TGCAGCGTTGAGCTGGCCAGGAACACTGAAGCTTTCTTT. Protein sequence: CSVELARNTEAFF.

This clone showed up just once. The chain recombines TRBV9 with TRBJ1-1; weak D call: TRBD1 (5 bases). V lost 3 bases and J 1 base, leaving 16 bases between the germline ends. The length of the CDR3 is 16 residues. In germline, CDR1 is SGDLS, CDR2 YYNGEE. Written as DNA, the CDR3 is TGTGCCAGCAGCGCAGGACACCTTTCAAAGAACACTGAAGCTTTCTTT. This translates into CASSAGHLSKNTEAFF.

The sample holds a few counts of this clone. The genes are TRBV7-9 and TRBJ2-5; 11 bases agree with TRBD1. Germline V gives CDR1 SEHNR, CDR2 FQNEAQ (reference sequence). This CDR3 is built from 14 residues. Germline trimming cut 5 bases from V and 5 bases from J; bases unmatched to any gene: 4. CDR3 in amino acids: CASSPRTGGETQYF. Written as DNA, the CDR3 is TGTGCCAGCAGCCCACGGACAGGGGGCGAGACCCAGTACTTC.

The V and J genes are TRBV14 and TRBJ1-2, with D perhaps TRBD1 (5 bases). Trimming removed 1 base at V and 4 bases at J, with 13 bases between. Germline CDR1 is SGHDN and CDR2 is FVKESK. There are 15 residues in the CDR3. CDR3 in DNA: TGTGCCAGCAGCCAAGGTCAGGGTGGGAGCTATGGCTACACCTTC. Translating it yields CASSQGQGGSYGYTF.

The chain carries TRBV5-1 and TRBJ2-5; 7 nucleotides align to TRBD1. This CDR3 contains 14 residues. Germline CDR1 SGHRS, CDR2 YFSETQ. Trimming cost V 1 base and J 5 bases; bases outside gene matches: 5. CDR3 residues: CASSLSQGLETQYF. CDR3 bases: TGCGCCAGCAGCTTGTCACAGGGGCTGGAGACCCAGTACTTC.